This T cell receptor (beta chain) was identified during a study of identical twins. Findings and limits, study-wide: Clonotypes of the beta chain that were abundant in cord blood carried fewer insertions (memory repertoires showed none). Compared with models, monozygotic twins showed more out-of-frame TCR alpha sharing.

Comment on this clonotype: Antigen unknown.

Looked up from germline, CDR1 is KGHDR and CDR2 is SFDVKD. The CDR3 is 17 residues long. Trimming cost V 0 bases and J 1 base, with 11 bases left between them. The donors were all healthy and Caucasian. It was template switching that added a universal primer site, and there were unique molecular identifiers on the cDNA. One entry per CDR3 protein, called by TCRdb with MiXCR from the 5' RACE reads. The table includes 1.5 million to 2 million distinct CDR3 sequences, less than 40% detected once. Sequenced input: cord blood. This clonotype originated in a newborn girl in good health. This chain connects TRBV24-1 to TRBJ2-2; D not resolved. For the CDR3, the DNA is TGTGCCACCAGTGATTTGCGGTCCGGAATGAACACCGGGGAGCTGTTTTTT. As protein: CATSDLRSGMNTGELFF.